This is a list of T cell receptor beta chains from one sample in a study of PD-1 blockade in mismatch repair-deficient tumors. These TCRs are of unknown antigen specificity. This table comes from immunoSEQ multiplex PCR, and its TCRdb copy is limited to in-frame clones, with some not included. The sample lists over 13,000 clones, about four fifths occurring once. The sequenced sample was cells cultured in vitro, obtained from a patient treated with pembrolizumab. The receptors come from an adult with mismatch repair-deficient cancer. CDR3s include the opening cysteine and the closing phenylalanine or tryptophan. D genes are given only for firm matches. For some rows the clone size is stated as once, few or many, or as a class when expanded; others skip it.

V gene	clone size	J gene	D gene	CDR3 protein	CDR3 DNA
TRBV7-3	NA	TRBJ2-3	TRBD2	CASSLNLAGGLDTQYF	TGTGCCAGCAGCCTAAACCTAGCGGGAGGGCTAGATACGCAGTATTTT
TRBV2	once	TRBJ1-1	NA	CASSEASDSRNHF	TGTGCCAGCAGTGAGGCCTCGGACAGTCGAAACCACTTT
TRBV6-5	few	TRBJ2-1	TRBD2	CASSLRGLAYNEQFF	TGTGCCAGCAGTTTAAGGGGACTAGCCTACAATGAGCAGTTCTTC
TRBV6-5	NA	TRBJ2-7	NA	CASRSPSSYEQYF	TGTGCCAGCAGATCCCCGAGCTCCTACGAGCAGTACTTC
TRBV18	NA	TRBJ2-1	NA	CASSPSGAKYNEQFF	TGTGCCAGCTCACCATCAGGGGCGAAGTACAATGAGCAGTTCTTC
TRBV6-1	NA	TRBJ2-1	TRBD2	CASSLTSGYNEQFF	TGTGCCAGCAGCTTGACTAGCGGCTACAATGAGCAGTTCTTC
TRBV19	NA	TRBJ1-1	TRBD1	CASTDGQGASEAFF	TGTGCCAGTACCGATGGACAGGGGGCTTCTGAAGCTTTCTTT
TRBV15	NA	TRBJ2-3	TRBD2	CATSRDFLTSGSDTQYF	TGTGCCACCAGCAGAGATTTCTTGACTAGCGGGAGCGATACGCAGTATTTT
TRBV15	NA	TRBJ1-1	TRBD1	CATRQGATLSEAFF	TGTGCCACCAGACAGGGGGCTACTCTTTCTGAAGCTTTCTTT
TRBV7-8	NA	TRBJ1-2	TRBD1	CASSLAATGVWGYTF	TGTGCCAGCAGCTTAGCGGCGACAGGGGTATGGGGCTACACCTTC
TRBV19	NA	TRBJ1-1	TRBD1	CASSRDRMNTEAFF	TGTGCCAGTAGTCGGGACAGGATGAACACTGAAGCTTTCTTT
TRBV29-1	NA	TRBJ1-2	NA	CSVLGTYGYTF	TGCAGCGTTTTAGGGACTTATGGCTACACCTTC
TRBV11-3	NA	TRBJ2-7	TRBD2	CASSLEGRLAVPPYEQYF	TGTGCCAGCAGCTTAGAAGGACGACTAGCGGTGCCACCCTACGAGCAGTACTTC
TRBV28	few	TRBJ2-7	NA	CASSTDEQYF	TGTGCCAGCAGTACGGACGAGCAGTACTTC
TRBV7-9	NA	TRBJ1-1	NA	CASSPGHFTEAFF	TGTGCCAGCAGCCCGGGACACTTCACTGAAGCTTTCTTT
TRBV5-1	NA	TRBJ2-7	TRBD2	CASSPGLAGYTYEQYF	TGCGCCAGCAGCCCCGGACTAGCGGGATATACCTACGAGCAGTACTTC